The text below deals with one T cell receptor (beta chain). Its target is not known. The sample is drawn from a study of beta chain features in type 1 diabetes. Study results and limitations: All four CD4+ subsets of Type 1 diabetes patients contained TCRB CDR3s that were moderately but significantly shorter. More deletions and fewer insertions at VDJ junctions were seen in type 1 diabetes patients.

The CDR3 spans 14 residues. V trimming: 11 bases; J trimming: 5 bases; junction bases outside the gene matches: 13. Per the germline V gene, CDR1 is MNHNS and CDR2 is SASEGT. Sequenced material consisted of expressed TCRB transcripts (all of the isolated RNA was reverse transcribed). Data came from immunoSEQ multiplex PCR; TCRdb stores just in-frame clones and leaves some out. Found here are a few hundred thousand clones, over 8.5% of them singletons; the top ten hold about 0.6%. The specimen sequenced was central memory CD4+ T cells from blood. V and J are TRBV6-1 and TRBJ1-1, with 8 positions matching TRBD1. The receptor's source is a man younger than 40 with type 1 diabetes. CDR3 DNA sequence: TGTGCCGTCGGGTCCCAGGGGGCGGTTACTGAAGCTTTCTTT. It translates to CAVGSQGAVTEAFF.